Included here is one TCR beta chain sequence, with context. What antigen it recognizes has not been identified. No base qualities exist here, and no much larger clone lies one base off it. These data come from a study of tumor-infiltrating lymphocytes in primary liver carcinoma (dated by TCRdb to 2016 to 2017). Regarding the research as a whole: Surgical resection was performed in China between late 2015 and early 2016 on 5 or 6 patients with histopathologically diagnosed primary liver carcinoma. Of the five patients (three men and two women, aged 30 to 69 years), four had hepatocellular carcinoma and one had combined HCC and intrahepatic cholangiocarcinoma. The five patients had tumors of stage T1-T3 N0M0, with maximum diameters ranging from about 4.2 to 10 cm. Each sample produced about 3.5 to 7.5 million productive TCRbeta reads, and read depth showed no significant difference between tissue types. Across five regions of each liver tumor, along with adjacent normal tissue and blood, the study brought together TCRbeta repertoire sequencing, expression microarrays and whole-exome sequencing. A total of around 35 specimens from 5 patients, comprising some 25 tumor regions, 5 adjacent noncancerous liver tissues and 5 peripheral blood samples, were covered by TCRbeta repertoire sequencing. High reproducibility was observed for the technical replicate repertoires, with mean shared-clone rates roughly 0.87 and correlation coefficients above 0.98. Study-level results and caveats: Because sequencing covered only the TCR beta chain and unpaired alpha chains were not captured, true repertoire diversity is likely underestimated. Bulk unsorted samples precluded comparing CD4+ and CD8+ T cell repertoires. Consistent with antigen-driven expansion, pairs of tumor regions showed higher repertoire overlap (mean around 35%) than either tumor-adjacent pairs (about 17%) or tumor-blood pairs (roughly 14%). The top 250 clones accounted for a significantly greater share of the repertoire in tumors than in blood (p = 0.039). Only a few patients were included in the study, and the authors note that the findings should be validated in a larger study.

The CDR3 spans 13 residues, from the cysteine through the phenylalanine. Only CDR3 DNA remains: 39 bases, in frame from the first base. The germline V gene (reference sequence) provides CDR1 SEHNR and CDR2 FQNEAQ. V lost 4 bases and J lost 5 bases; the stretch between them is 9 bases long. Blood RNA was extracted from unsorted whole blood with TRIzol reagent; germline DNA came from the DNeasy Blood & Tissue kit. Chronic HBV infection was present in the patients, and the patients were treatment-naive at sampling. Before surgery, roughly 4 milliliters of peripheral blood were drawn into K2EDTA tubes. Using a constant-region primer and ProtoScript II reverse transcriptase, TCRbeta-specific cDNA was reverse-transcribed from 500 ng total RNA. Construction of the TCRbeta libraries relied on three nested rounds of multiplex PCR, following a slightly modified ARM-PCR procedure. Each of the first two PCR rounds ran for about 10 cycles using multiplex TRBV1-TRBV30 forward primers together with a Cbeta reverse primer. Sample barcodes and Illumina adapters were added in a final 25-cycle PCR with Deep VentR polymerase. Before sequencing, amplicons of 200-500 bp were purified from gel using a QIAquick gel extraction kit. The TCRbeta amplicons were sequenced with 250-bp paired-end reads on an Illumina HiSeq 2500. The authors processed their data as follows. Reads were quality-trimmed with Trimmomatic v0.33, and paired reads were merged with FLASH v1.2.11 to recover full CDR3 sequences. V, D and J germline segments were assigned to the rearranged TCRbeta sequences using MiGEC v1.2.1b. VDJtools v1.0.0 computed clonotype statistics and Shannon-Wiener diversity indices. To reduce sampling bias, subsequent analyses other than the diversity analysis used only the 250 most abundant clonotypes in each sample. The public reads were reprocessed in TCRdb via fastp at Q25 and MiXCR, keeping in-frame beta chains. Entries are consolidated by CDR3 protein sequence, retaining the most common genes and DNA. What appears here as the V and J calls and clone size reflects TCRdb's work, not the paper's. The sample includes about 180,000 distinct CDR3 sequences, with approximately 60% observed a single time. The top ten clonotypes cover approximately 67% of the sample.

This chain joins TRBV7-9 to TRBJ2-1; TRBD2 is possibly the D segment (5 matching bases). The sequence came from a man aged 35-49 years with primary liver carcinoma and hepatitis B virus infection. Sequences were obtained from peripheral blood. CDR3 region: CASSYFSDNEQFF. At the DNA level, the sequence is TGTGCCAGCAGCTACTTTAGCGACAATGAGCAGTTCTTC. Where the CDR3 stops, the reference TRBV7-9 and TRBJ2-1 genes take over; the full variable domain is DTGVSQNPRHKITKRGQNVTFRCDPISEHNRLYWYRQTLGQGPEFLTYFQNEAQLEKSRLLSDRFSAERPKGSFSTLEIQRTEQGDSAMYLCASSYFSDNEQFFGPGTRLTVL.